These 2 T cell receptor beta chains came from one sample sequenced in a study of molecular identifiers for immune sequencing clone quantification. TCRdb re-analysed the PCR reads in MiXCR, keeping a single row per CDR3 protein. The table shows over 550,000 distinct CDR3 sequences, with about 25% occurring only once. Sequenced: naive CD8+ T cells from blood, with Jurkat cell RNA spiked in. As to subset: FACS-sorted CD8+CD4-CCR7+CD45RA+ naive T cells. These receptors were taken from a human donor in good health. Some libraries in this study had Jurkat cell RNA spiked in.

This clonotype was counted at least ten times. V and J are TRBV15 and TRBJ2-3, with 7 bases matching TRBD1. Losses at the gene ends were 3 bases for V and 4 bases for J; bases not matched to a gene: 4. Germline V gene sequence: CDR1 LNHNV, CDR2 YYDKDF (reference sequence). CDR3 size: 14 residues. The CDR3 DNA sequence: TGTGCCACCAGCAGCAGAACAGGGGCAGATACGCAGTATTTT. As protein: CATSSRTGADTQYF.

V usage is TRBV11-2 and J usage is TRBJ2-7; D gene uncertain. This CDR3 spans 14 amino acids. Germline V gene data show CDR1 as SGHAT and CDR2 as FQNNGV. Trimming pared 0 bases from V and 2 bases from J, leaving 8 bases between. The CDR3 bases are TGTGCCAGCAGCTTAGAATCAGCTACCTACGAGCAGTACTTC. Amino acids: CASSLESATYEQYF.